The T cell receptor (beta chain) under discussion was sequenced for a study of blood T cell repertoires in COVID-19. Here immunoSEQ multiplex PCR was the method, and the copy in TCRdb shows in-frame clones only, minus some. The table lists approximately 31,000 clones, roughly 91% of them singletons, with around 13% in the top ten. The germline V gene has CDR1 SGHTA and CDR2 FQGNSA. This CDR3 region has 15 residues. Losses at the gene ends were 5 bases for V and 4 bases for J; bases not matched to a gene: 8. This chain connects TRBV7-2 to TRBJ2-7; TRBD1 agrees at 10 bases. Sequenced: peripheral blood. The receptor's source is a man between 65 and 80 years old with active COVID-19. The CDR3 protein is CASSPGQGGKYEQYF. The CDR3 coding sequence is TGTGCCAGCAGCCCCGGACAGGGGGGGAAATACGAGCAGTACTTC.